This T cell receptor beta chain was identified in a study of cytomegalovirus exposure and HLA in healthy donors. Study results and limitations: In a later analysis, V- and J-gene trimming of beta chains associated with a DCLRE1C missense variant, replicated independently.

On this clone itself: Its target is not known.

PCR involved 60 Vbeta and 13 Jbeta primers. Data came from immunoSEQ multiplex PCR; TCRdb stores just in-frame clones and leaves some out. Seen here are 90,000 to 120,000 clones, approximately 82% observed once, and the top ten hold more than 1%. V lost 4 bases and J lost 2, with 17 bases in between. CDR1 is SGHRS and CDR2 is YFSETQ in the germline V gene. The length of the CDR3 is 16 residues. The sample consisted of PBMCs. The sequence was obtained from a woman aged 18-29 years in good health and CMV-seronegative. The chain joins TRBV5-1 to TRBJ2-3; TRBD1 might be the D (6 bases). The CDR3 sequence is CASSLVLGAATDTQYF. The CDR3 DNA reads TGCGCCAGCAGCCTTGTTTTGGGGGCCGCCACAGATACGCAGTATTTT.